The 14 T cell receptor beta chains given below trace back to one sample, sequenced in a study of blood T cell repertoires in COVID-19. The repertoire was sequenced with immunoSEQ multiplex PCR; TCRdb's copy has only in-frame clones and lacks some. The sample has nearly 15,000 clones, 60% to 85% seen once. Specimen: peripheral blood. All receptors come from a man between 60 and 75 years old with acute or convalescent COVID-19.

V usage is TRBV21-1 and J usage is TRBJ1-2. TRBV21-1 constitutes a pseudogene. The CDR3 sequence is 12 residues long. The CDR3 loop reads CASSTGGYGYTF. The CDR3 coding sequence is TGTGCCAGCAGCACGGGGGGCTATGGCTACACCTTC.

In DNA form, the CDR3 reads TGTGCCAGCAGCTTACAGGGGGCGACCCCCTACAATGAGCAGTTCTTC. Translated, it gives CASSLQGATPYNEQFF. The rearrangement joins TRBV7-9 to TRBJ2-1; 8 nucleotides line up with TRBD1. The CDR3 has 16 residues. Germline values: CDR1 SEHNR, CDR2 FQNEAQ (reference sequence). The V and J ends lost 2 bases and 2 bases, in that order; junction bases with no gene match: 5.

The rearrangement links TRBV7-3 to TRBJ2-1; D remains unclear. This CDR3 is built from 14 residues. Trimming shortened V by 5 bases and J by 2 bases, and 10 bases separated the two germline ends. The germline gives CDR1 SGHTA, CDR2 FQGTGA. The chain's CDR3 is CASSKEFPYNEQFF. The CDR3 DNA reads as TGTGCCAGCAGCAAAGAGTTCCCCTACAATGAGCAGTTCTTC.

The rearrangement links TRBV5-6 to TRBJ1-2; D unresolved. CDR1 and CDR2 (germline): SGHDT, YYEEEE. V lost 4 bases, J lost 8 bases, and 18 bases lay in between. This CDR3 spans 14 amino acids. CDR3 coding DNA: TGTGCCAGCAGCGTCACGCAGCGAGGGCAGGGCTACACCTTC. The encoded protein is CASSVTQRGQGYTF.

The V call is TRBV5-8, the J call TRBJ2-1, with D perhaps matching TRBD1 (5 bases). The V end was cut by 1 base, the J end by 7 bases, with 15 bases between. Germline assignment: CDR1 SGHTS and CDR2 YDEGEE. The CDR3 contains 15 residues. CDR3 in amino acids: CASSLLGQGENEQFF. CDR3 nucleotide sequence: TGTGCCAGCAGCTTGCTCGGACAAGGTGAAAATGAGCAGTTCTTC. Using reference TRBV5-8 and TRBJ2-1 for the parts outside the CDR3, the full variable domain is EAGVTQSPTHLIKTRGQQATLRCSPISGHTSVYWYQQALGLGLQFLLWYDEGEERNRGNFPPRFSGRQFPNYSSELNVNALELEDSALYLCASSLLGQGENEQFFGPGTRLTVL.

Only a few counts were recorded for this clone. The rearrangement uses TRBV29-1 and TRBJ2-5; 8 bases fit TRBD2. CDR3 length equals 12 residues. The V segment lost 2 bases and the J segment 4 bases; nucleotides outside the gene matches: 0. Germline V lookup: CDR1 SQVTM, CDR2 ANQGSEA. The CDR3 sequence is CSVELAGETQYF. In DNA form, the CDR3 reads TGCAGCGTTGAACTAGCGGGAGAGACCCAGTACTTC.

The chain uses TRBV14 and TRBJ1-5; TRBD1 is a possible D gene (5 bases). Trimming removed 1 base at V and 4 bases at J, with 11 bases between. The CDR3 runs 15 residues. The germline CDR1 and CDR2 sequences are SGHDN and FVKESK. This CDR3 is CASSQVPTENQPQHF. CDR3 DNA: TGTGCCAGCAGCCAAGTACCGACAGAAAATCAGCCCCAGCATTTT.

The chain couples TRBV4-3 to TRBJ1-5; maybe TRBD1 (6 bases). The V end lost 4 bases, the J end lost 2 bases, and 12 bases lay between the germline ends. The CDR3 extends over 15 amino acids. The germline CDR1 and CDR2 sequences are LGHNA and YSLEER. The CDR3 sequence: CASSLDPGGNQPQHF. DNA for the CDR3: TGCGCCAGCAGCCTCGACCCAGGGGGCAATCAGCCCCAGCATTTT.

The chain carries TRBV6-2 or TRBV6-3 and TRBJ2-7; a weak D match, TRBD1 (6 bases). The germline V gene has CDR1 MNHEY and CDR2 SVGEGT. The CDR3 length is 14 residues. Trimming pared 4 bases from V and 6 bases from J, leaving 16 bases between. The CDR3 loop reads CASSSPGGRGEQYF. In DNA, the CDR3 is TGTGCCAGCAGTTCCCCTGGGGGCCGAGGCGAGCAGTACTTC.

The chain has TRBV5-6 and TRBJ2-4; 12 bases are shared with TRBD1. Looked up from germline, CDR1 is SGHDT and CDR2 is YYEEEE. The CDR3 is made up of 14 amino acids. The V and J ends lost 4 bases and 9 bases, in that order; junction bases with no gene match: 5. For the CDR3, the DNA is TGTGCCAGCAGCCTGGGACAGGGGGCCGGCATTCAGTACTTC. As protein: CASSLGQGAGIQYF.

The CDR3 DNA is TGCGCCAGCAGCCCAGACACCTATGGCTACACCTTC. Its protein is CASSPDTYGYTF. The V call is TRBV5-1, the J call TRBJ1-2; no reliable D call. The CDR3 contains 12 residues. The ends were cut back, 4 bases at V and 4 bases at J, with 8 bases in the middle. Germline V gene lookup returns CDR1 SGHRS and CDR2 YFSETQ.

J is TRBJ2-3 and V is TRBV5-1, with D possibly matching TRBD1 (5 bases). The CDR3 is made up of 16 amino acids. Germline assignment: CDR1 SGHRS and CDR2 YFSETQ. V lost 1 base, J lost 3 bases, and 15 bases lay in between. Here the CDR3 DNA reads TGCGCCAGCAGCTTGAGTGCGGCAGGGAAGACAGATACGCAGTATTTT. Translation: CASSLSAAGKTDTQYF.

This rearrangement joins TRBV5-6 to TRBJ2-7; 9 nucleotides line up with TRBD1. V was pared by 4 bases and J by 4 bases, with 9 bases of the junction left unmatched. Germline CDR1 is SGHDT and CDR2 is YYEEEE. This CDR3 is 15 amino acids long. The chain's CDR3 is CASSPVPGQGYEQYF. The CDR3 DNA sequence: TGTGCCAGCAGCCCTGTCCCGGGACAGGGATACGAGCAGTACTTC. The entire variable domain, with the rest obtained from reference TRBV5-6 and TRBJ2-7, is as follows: DAGVTQSPTHLIKTRGQQVTLRCSPKSGHDTVSWYQQALGQGPQFIFQYYEEEERQRGNFPDRFSGHQFPNYSSELNVNALLLGDSALYLCASSPVPGQGYEQYFGPGTRLTVT.

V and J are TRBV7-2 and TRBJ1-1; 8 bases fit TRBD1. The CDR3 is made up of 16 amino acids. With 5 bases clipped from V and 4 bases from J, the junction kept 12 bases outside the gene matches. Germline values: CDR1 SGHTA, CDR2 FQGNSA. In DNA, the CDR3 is TGTGCCAGCAGCCACGGGGCAGGGGGCTTGGGCACTGAAGCTTTCTTT. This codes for CASSHGAGGLGTEAFF.